This TCR beta chain was identified during a study of OX40 agonist ivuxolimab in advanced cancers. This CDR3 comprises 13 residues. V was pared by 6 bases and J by 3 bases, with 12 bases between. Germline CDR1 reads SGHNT; CDR2 reads YYREEE (reference sequence). Produced via immunoSEQ multiplex PCR; TCRdb's table is partial and in-frame only. The sample holds about 23,000 clones, about 76% seen once. The TCR originated in an adult with an advanced solid tumor such as melanoma, head and neck, liver or kidney cancer. Sequenced here: CD4+ or CD8+ T cells sorted from blood, sampled in a trial of the OX40 agonist ivuxolimab. V usage is TRBV5-4 and J usage is TRBJ1-1, with D hard to call. The CDR3 DNA follows: TGTGCCAGCAAAAATTCGAGGGACACTGAAGCTTTCTTT. This translates into CASKNSRDTEAFF. Full variable domain (rest looked up from reference TRBV5-4 and TRBJ1-1): ETGVTQSPTHLIKTRGQQVTLRCSSQSGHNTVSWYQQALGQGPQFIFQYYREEENGRGNFPPRFSGLQFPNYSSELNVNALELDDSALYLCASKNSRDTEAFFGQGTRLTVV.